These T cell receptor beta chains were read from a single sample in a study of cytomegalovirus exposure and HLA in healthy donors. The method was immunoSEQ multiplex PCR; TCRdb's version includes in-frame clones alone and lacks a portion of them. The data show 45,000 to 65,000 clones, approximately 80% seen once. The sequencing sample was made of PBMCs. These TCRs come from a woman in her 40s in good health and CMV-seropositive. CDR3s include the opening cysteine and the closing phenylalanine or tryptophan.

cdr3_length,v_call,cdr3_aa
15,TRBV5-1,CASSLQGSTNYGYTF
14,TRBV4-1,CASSRGQGHSPLHF
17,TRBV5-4,CASTTSVGGPNTGELFF
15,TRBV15,CATSRDRGKTYEQYF
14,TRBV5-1,CASSLPDRFYEQYF
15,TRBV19,CASHRDRESIQPQHF
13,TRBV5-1,CASSTAWANEQFF
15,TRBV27,CASSLIDSYNSPLHF
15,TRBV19,CASSPGQGWSEKLFF
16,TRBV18,CASSPTGGATKNIQYF
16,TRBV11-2,CASSSFGLQANYGYTF
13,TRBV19,CASSPQGGDTQYF
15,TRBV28,CASSWTALRGTEAFF
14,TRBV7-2,CASSLSQGINEQFF
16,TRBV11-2,CASRTLGQSYNSPLHF
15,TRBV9,CASSVGQVGNTEAFF
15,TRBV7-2,CASSLSRDSNQPQHF